The T cell receptor beta chain under discussion was sequenced for a study of shared clonotypes between healthy human individuals. Study results and caveats: Having only a few donors restricted how much genetic and exposure-history diversity was captured.

Germline trimming cut 5 bases from V and 5 bases from J; bases unmatched to any gene: 13. This CDR3 is built from 17 residues. Germline lookup yields CDR1 SGHAT and CDR2 FQNNGV. Profiling relied on immunoSEQ multiplex PCR, and the TCRdb table lists in-frame clones only, not all of them. This table holds a few million clones, around 95% found once. About this clone: Its matching antigen is unknown.

The TCR sequence derives from a man younger than 35 in good health. This chain joins TRBV11-2 and TRBJ1-5; TRBD1 agrees at 9 bases. Material: naive CD4+ T cells sorted from blood. Subset noted: CD45RA+ positively selected. The CDR3 region is CASSPRDREWGYQPQHF. Written as DNA, the CDR3 is TGTGCCAGCAGCCCCCGGGACAGGGAATGGGGATATCAGCCCCAGCATTTT.